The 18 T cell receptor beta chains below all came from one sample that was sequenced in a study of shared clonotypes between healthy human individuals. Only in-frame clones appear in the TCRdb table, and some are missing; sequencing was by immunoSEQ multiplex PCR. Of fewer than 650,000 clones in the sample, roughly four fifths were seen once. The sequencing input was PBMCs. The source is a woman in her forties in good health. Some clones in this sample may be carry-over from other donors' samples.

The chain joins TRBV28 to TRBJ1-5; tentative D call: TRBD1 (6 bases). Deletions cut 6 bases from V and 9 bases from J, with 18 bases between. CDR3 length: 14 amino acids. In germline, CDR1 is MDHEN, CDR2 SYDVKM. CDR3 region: CASSRTVKEGPQHF. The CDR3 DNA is TGTGCCAGCAGCCGGACAGTGAAAGAGGGGCCCCAGCATTTT.

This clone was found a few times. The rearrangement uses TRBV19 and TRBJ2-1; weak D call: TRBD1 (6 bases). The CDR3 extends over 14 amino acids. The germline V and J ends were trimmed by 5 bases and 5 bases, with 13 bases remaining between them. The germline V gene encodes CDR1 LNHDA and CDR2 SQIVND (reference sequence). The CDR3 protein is CASSQPGHNNEQFF. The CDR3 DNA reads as TGTGCCAGTAGTCAACCGGGACACAACAATGAGCAGTTCTTC. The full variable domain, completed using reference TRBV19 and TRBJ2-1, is DGGITQSPKYLFRKEGQNVTLSCEQNLNHDAMYWYRQDPGQGLRLIYYSQIVNDFQKGDIAEGYSVSREKKESFPLTVTSAQKNPTAFYLCASSQPGHNNEQFFGPGTRLTVL.

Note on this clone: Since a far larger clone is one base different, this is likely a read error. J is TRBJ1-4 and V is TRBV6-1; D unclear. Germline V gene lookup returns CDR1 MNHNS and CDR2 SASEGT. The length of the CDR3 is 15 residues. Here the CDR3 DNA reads TGTGCCGGCAGTGATGGCGCGGGGTCCAATGAAAAACTGTTTTTT. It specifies CAGSDGAGSNEKLFF.

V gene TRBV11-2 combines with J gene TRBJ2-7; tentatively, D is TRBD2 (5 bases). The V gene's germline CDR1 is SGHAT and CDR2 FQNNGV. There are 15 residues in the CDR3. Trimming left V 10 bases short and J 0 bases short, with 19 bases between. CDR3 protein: CATRAWRRSSYEQYF. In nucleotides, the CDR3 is TGTGCCACCCGAGCTTGGCGGAGGAGCTCCTACGAGCAGTACTTC.

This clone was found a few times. Written as DNA, the CDR3 is TGTGCCAGCAGCCTAACCCTCGGGGCTTACTCCTACGAGCAGTACTTC. Protein sequence: CASSLTLGAYSYEQYF. The gene calls are TRBV4-2 and TRBJ2-7; D possibly uses TRBD1 or TRBD2 (5 bases each). This CDR3 has 16 amino acids. The V end was cut by 4 bases, the J end by 0 bases, with 16 bases between. Germline V lookup: CDR1 LGHNA, CDR2 YNFKEQ.

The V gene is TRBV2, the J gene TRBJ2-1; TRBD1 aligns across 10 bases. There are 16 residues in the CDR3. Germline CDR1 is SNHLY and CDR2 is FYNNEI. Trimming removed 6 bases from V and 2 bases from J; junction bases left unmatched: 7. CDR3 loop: CASRVTGTGAYNEQFF. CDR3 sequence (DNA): TGTGCCAGCAGGGTAACCGGGACAGGGGCCTACAATGAGCAGTTCTTC.

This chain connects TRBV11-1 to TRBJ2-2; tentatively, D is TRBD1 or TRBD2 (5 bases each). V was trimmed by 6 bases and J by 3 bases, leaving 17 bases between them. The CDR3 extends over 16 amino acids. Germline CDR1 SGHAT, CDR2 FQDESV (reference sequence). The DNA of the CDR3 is TGTGCCAGCAGAGGTGGGGACGCAAGAGACACCGGGGAGCTGTTTTTT. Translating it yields CASRGGDARDTGELFF.

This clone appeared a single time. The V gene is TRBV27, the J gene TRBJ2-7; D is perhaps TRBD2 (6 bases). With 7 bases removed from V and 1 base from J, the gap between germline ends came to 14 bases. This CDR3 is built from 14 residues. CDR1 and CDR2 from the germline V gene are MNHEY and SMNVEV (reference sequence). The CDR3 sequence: CASNPGEGSYEQYF. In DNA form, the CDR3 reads TGTGCCAGCAATCCGGGAGAGGGGTCCTACGAGCAGTACTTC.

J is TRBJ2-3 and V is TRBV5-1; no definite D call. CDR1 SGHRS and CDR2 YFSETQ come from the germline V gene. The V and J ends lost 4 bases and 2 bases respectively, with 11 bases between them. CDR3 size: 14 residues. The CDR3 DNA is TGCGCCAGCAGCGACCGAATTTACACAGATACGCAGTATTTT. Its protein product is CASSDRIYTDTQYF. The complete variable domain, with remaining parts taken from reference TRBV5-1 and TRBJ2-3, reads KAGVTQTPRYLIKTRGQQVTLSCSPISGHRSVSWYQQTPGQGLQFLFEYFSETQRNKGNFPGRFSGRQFSNSRSEMNVSTLELGDSALYLCASSDRIYTDTQYFGPGTRLTVL.

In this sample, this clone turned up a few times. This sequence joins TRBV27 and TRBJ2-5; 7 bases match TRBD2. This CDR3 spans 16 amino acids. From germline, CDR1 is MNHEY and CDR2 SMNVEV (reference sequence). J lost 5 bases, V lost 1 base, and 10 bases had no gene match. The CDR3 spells CASSLYKGLPRETQYF. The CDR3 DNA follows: TGTGCCAGCAGTTTATATAAGGGACTACCTCGGGAGACCCAGTACTTC.

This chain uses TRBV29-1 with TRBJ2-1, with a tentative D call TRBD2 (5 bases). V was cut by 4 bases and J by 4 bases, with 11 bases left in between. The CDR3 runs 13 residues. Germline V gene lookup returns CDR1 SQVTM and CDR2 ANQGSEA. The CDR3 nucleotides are TGCAGCGTTGCCGGGGTAGCATACAATGAGCAGTTCTTC. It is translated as CSVAGVAYNEQFF.

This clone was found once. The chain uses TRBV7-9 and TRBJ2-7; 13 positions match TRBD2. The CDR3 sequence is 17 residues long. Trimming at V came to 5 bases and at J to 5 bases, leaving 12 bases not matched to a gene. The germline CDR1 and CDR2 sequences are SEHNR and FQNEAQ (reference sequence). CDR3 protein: CASSAALAGGRGNEQYF. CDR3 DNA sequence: TGTGCCAGCAGCGCGGCACTAGCGGGAGGGAGGGGGAACGAGCAGTACTTC.

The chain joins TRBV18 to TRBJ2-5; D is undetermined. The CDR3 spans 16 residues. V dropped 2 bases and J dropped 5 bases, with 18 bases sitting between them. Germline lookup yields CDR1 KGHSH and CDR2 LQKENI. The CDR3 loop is CASSPKATYEWETQYF. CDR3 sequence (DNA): TGTGCCAGCTCACCAAAGGCTACCTATGAATGGGAGACCCAGTACTTC.

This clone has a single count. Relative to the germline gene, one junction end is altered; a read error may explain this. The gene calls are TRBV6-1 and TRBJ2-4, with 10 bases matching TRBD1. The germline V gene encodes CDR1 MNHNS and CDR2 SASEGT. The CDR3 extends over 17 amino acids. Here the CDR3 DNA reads TGTGCCAGCACTGAATTGACAGGGGGCTTAGGGAAAAACATTCAGTACTTC. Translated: CASTELTGGLGKNIQYF.

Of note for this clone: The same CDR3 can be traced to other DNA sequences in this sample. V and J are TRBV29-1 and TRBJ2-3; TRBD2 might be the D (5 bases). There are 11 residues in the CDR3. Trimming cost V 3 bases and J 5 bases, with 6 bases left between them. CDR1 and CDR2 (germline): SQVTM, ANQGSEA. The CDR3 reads CSVDRGDTQYF. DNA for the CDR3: TGCAGCGTTGATCGGGGAGATACGCAGTATTTT.

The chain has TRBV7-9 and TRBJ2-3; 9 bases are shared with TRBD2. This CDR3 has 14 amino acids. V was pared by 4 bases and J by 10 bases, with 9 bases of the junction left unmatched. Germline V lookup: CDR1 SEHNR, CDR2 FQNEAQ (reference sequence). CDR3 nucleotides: TGTGCCAGCAGCTCTACTAAGCGGGAGGAGCCGCAGTATTTT. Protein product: CASSSTKREEPQYF.

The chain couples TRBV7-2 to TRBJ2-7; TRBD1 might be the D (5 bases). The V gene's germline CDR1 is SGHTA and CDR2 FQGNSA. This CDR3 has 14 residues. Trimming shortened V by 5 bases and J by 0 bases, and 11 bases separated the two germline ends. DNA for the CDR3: TGTGCCAGCAGCCCCGAGACAGACTCCTACGAGCAGTACTTC. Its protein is CASSPETDSYEQYF.

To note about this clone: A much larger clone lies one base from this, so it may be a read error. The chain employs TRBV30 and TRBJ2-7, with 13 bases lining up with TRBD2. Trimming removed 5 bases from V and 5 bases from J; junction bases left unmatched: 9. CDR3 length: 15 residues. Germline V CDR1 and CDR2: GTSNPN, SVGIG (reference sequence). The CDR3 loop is CAWASGLAGEDEQYF. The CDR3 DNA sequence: TGTGCCTGGGCCAGTGGACTAGCGGGAGAGGACGAGCAGTACTTC.